The entry that follows covers one TCR beta chain sequence. Its target is not known. TCRdb's copy holds only in-frame clones and misses some; the assay was immunoSEQ multiplex PCR. The profile shows 100,000 or so clones, more than 75% of them singletons. The sample belongs to a study of T cell responses to AZD1222 COVID-19 vaccine. Study-wide points: No repertoire was sampled before or during the peak T cell response, only after it. Spike-wide coverage was observed for vaccine-associated CD4 TCRs, with dominant responses at 160-218 and 743-854.

The ends were cut back, 0 bases at V and 2 bases at J, with 6 bases in the middle. From germline, CDR1 is SGHNT and CDR2 YYREEE (reference sequence). The CDR3 spans 15 residues. The sample in question was peripheral blood, obtained on day 0 of AZD1222 vaccination. The rearrangement uses TRBV5-4 and TRBJ2-6; unclear D gene. This clonotype was obtained from an adult in good health. The CDR3: CASSLVGTGANVLTF. The CDR3 DNA reads TGTGCCAGCAGCTTGGTGGGAACTGGGGCCAACGTCCTGACTTTC.